This TCR beta chain was recovered during a study of shared clonotypes between healthy human individuals. For the study at large: Three plates were used per donor for CD4 naive, three for CD4 memory, two for CD8 naive and one for CD8 memory.

Naive CD8 isolation took CD45RO-negative cells positively selected for CCR7 and excluded terminally differentiated effector memory CD45RA+ cells. Losses at the gene ends were 7 bases for V and 7 bases for J; bases not matched to a gene: 4. There are 13 residues in the CDR3. From germline, CDR1 is SNHLY and CDR2 FYNNEI. It was at deep level that the assay was run. Using immunoSEQ multiplex PCR, the repertoire was profiled, and TCRdb retains in-frame clones only, with some absent. The sample shows some 2,000,000 clones, over 85% of them seen only once. This TCR came from a young man in good health. Source material: naive CD8+ T cells sorted from blood. The V and J genes are TRBV2 and TRBJ1-4, with 9 bases fitting TRBD1. In DNA, the CDR3 is TGTGCCAGCATAGGACAGGGGTTTGAAAAACTGTTTTTT. Encoded protein: CASIGQGFEKLFF.